The 22 T cell receptor beta chains listed next were all sequenced from one sample in a study of T cell changes during pregnancy in multiple sclerosis. Repertoires were generated with immunoSEQ multiplex PCR, while TCRdb's copy carries only in-frame clones and drops some. The sample records just under 80,000 clones, over 85% being singletons. The material was peripheral blood, obtained in the second trimester of pregnancy. The receptors stem from a female donor in good health, enrolled as a control in a pregnancy study.

This rearrangement joins TRBV27 to TRBJ2-1; D unclear. The V gene lost 8 bases and the J gene lost 1 base, with 15 bases spanning the gap. CDR3 length equals 15 residues. Germline V lookup: CDR1 MNHEY, CDR2 SMNVEV (reference sequence). The CDR3 sequence is CASGLLGESYNEQFF. DNA for the CDR3: TGTGCCAGCGGCCTTTTAGGAGAGTCCTACAATGAGCAGTTCTTC.

This chain links TRBV14 with TRBJ1-2; D gene ambiguous. Trimming took 0 bases from V and 8 from J, leaving 10 bases between them. The CDR3 sequence is 13 residues long. Germline loops: CDR1 SGHDN, CDR2 FVKESK. CDR3 residues: CASSQETKRGYTF. In nucleotides, the CDR3 is TGTGCCAGCAGCCAAGAAACCAAGAGGGGCTACACCTTC.

The rearrangement joins TRBV13 to TRBJ2-7; possible D gene TRBD2, 6 bases. CDR1 is PRHDT, CDR2 FYEKMQ, per germline (reference sequence). The length of the CDR3 is 15 residues. V lost 1 base to trimming and J lost 4 bases, with 14 bases between them. In DNA, the CDR3 is TGTGCCAGCAGCTTAGCCAGCGGAGGGCTTTACGAGCAGTACTTC. Its protein is CASSLASGGLYEQYF.

This clone was seen a single time. The gene calls are TRBV5-1 and TRBJ1-6; 12 bases line up with TRBD1. V lost 4 bases and J lost 7; bases outside the gene matches: 3. The CDR3 is made up of 15 amino acids. Germline CDR1 and CDR2: SGHRS and YFSETQ. In nucleotides, the CDR3 is TGCGCCAGCAGCGTGGGACAGGGGGCGAATTCACCCCTCCACTTT. Protein sequence: CASSVGQGANSPLHF.

This clone came up once. The chain is built from TRBV19 and TRBJ2-7; 9 positions agree with TRBD1. V lost 5 bases and J lost 5; bases outside the gene matches: 7. Germline V gene sequence: CDR1 LNHDA, CDR2 SQIVND (reference sequence). The CDR3 spans 14 residues. The CDR3 loop reads CASSPSRTGDEQYF. The CDR3 DNA sequence: TGTGCCAGTAGTCCCTCCCGGACAGGGGACGAGCAGTACTTC.

V gene TRBV28 combines with J gene TRBJ1-6; 9 positions agree with TRBD1. The J segment lost 10 bases and the V segment lost 6 bases, leaving 10 bases of the junction unmatched. The germline V gene has CDR1 MDHEN and CDR2 SYDVKM. The CDR3 sequence is 15 residues long. As DNA, the CDR3 is TGTGCCAGCAGATCGGACAGGGGTAAGGGCTCACCCCTCCACTTT. Protein product: CASRSDRGKGSPLHF.

The V and J genes are TRBV2 and TRBJ2-2; tentatively, D is TRBD2 (5 bases). This CDR3 spans 13 amino acids. Germline CDR1 is SNHLY and CDR2 is FYNNEI. Trimming pared 6 bases from V and 1 base from J, leaving 6 bases between. CDR3 in DNA: TGTGCCAGCAGCCGGGAGAACACCGGGGAGCTGTTTTTT. Protein: CASSRENTGELFF.

V gene TRBV18 combines with J gene TRBJ1-3; TRBD1 agrees at 7 bases. Germline lookup yields CDR1 KGHSH and CDR2 LQKENI. The CDR3 totals 15 residues. V was clipped by 3 bases and J by 0 bases; unmatched bases: 2. The CDR3 sequence is CASSPTGLSGNTIYF. The CDR3 nucleotides are TGTGCCAGCTCACCGACAGGGCTCTCTGGAAACACCATATATTTT. Combining the CDR3 with reference TRBV18 and TRBJ1-3 gives the whole variable domain NAGVMQNPRHLVRRRGQEARLRCSPMKGHSHVYWYRQLPEEGLKFMVYLQKENIIDESGMPKERFSAEFPKEGPSILRIQQVVRGDSAAYFCASSPTGLSGNTIYFGEGSWLTVV.

The genes are TRBV9 and TRBJ2-1; tentative D call: TRBD2 (7 bases). The ends were cut back, 5 bases at V and 3 bases at J, with 15 bases in the middle. The CDR3 contains 15 residues. Germline V gives CDR1 SGDLS, CDR2 YYNGEE. In nucleotides, the CDR3 is TGTGCCAGCAGTCTAGGAGGGGGGGTCTACAATGAGCAGTTCTTC. Protein product: CASSLGGGVYNEQFF.

This chain joins TRBV4-2 and TRBJ2-7; D call uncertain. Trimming cost V 4 bases and J 4 bases, with 29 bases left between them. The CDR3 is 19 residues long. In germline, CDR1 is LGHNA, CDR2 YNFKEQ. The CDR3 spells CASSLPPRALVLYWYEQYF. DNA for the CDR3: TGTGCCAGCAGCCTCCCCCCGCGCGCCTTGGTCCTATATTGGTACGAGCAGTACTTC.

The V call is TRBV28, the J call TRBJ1-1; 8 bases align to TRBD1. Trimming removed 7 bases from V and 6 bases from J; junction bases left unmatched: 10. The CDR3 contains 14 residues. Looked up from germline, CDR1 is MDHEN and CDR2 is SYDVKM. CDR3 sequence: CASNSGQVIPEAFF. The CDR3 nucleotides read TGTGCCAGCAACTCGGGACAGGTTATCCCTGAAGCTTTCTTT. The full variable domain, its missing parts supplied by reference TRBV28 and TRBJ1-1, is DVKVTQSSRYLVKRTGEKVFLECVQDMDHENMFWYRQDPGLGLRLIYFSYDVKMKEKGDIPEGYSVSREKKERFSLILESASTNQTSMYLCASNSGQVIPEAFFGQGTRLTVV.

The chain employs TRBV27 and TRBJ1-3; D gene ambiguous. V was cut by 0 bases and J by 2 bases, with 8 bases left in between. Germline CDR1 is MNHEY and CDR2 is SMNVEV (reference sequence). The CDR3 runs to 15 residues. The CDR3 loop reads CASSLSSGAGNTIYF. The CDR3 bases are TGTGCCAGCAGTTTATCGTCCGGGGCTGGAAACACCATATATTTT.

The genes are TRBV7-3 and TRBJ2-2; D is ambiguous. Per germline, CDR1 SGHTA and CDR2 FQGTGA. CDR3 size: 14 residues. Trimming shortened V by 2 bases and J by 1 base, and 5 bases separated the two germline ends. The CDR3 DNA sequence: TGTGCCAGCAGCTTAGTACAGAACACCGGGGAGCTGTTTTTT. This sequence encodes CASSLVQNTGELFF.

The chain links TRBV5-1 to TRBJ2-7; tentative D call: TRBD1 (6 bases). CDR1 SGHRS and CDR2 YFSETQ come from the germline V gene. The CDR3 contains 14 residues. The V and J ends lost 0 bases and 1 base respectively, with 8 bases between them. CDR3 DNA: TGCGCCAGCAGCTTGGTTACAGGGTCCTACGAGCAGTACTTC. This gives the protein CASSLVTGSYEQYF. Combining the CDR3 with reference TRBV5-1 and TRBJ2-7 gives the whole variable domain KAGVTQTPRYLIKTRGQQVTLSCSPISGHRSVSWYQQTPGQGLQFLFEYFSETQRNKGNFPGRFSGRQFSNSRSEMNVSTLELGDSALYLCASSLVTGSYEQYFGPGTRLTVT.

The chain carries TRBV6-1 and TRBJ1-5, with D maybe TRBD1 (5 bases). The CDR3 is 17 residues long. Germline V CDR1 and CDR2: MNHNS, SASEGT. The V gene lost 2 bases and the J gene lost 0 bases, with 14 bases spanning the gap. The CDR3 DNA is TGTGCCAGCAGTGAACGGGGGGTTGGGTTTAGCAATCAGCCCCAGCATTTT. This sequence encodes CASSERGVGFSNQPQHF.

The count of this clone is one. The chain employs TRBV7-9 and TRBJ2-7, with D perhaps matching TRBD1 (5 bases). In germline, CDR1 is SEHNR, CDR2 FQNEAQ (reference sequence). V was pared by 4 bases and J by 6 bases, with 25 bases between. The CDR3 has 17 amino acids. The CDR3, as DNA: TGTGCCAGCAGCTCCCTCCCGCTAGGGATATCTCAGGGCGAGCAGTACTTC. It codes for CASSSLPLGISQGEQYF.

V and J are TRBV7-3 and TRBJ2-3, with D possibly matching TRBD1 (6 bases). Looked up from germline, CDR1 is SGHTA and CDR2 is FQGTGA. Trimming took off 2 bases at V and 2 bases at J, with 14 bases between the two ends. This CDR3 has 16 amino acids. In DNA, the CDR3 is TGTGCCAGCAGCTTAGGTGCAGGGGAAAACACAGATACGCAGTATTTT. It yields the protein CASSLGAGENTDTQYF.

The V call is TRBV29-1, the J call TRBJ2-7; D call uncertain. V was shortened by 6 bases and J by 0 bases, with 9 bases between the two germline ends. This CDR3 is 12 amino acids long. Germline CDR1 and CDR2: SQVTM and ANQGSEA. The chain's CDR3 is CSVSVSSYEQYF. CDR3 DNA sequence: TGCAGCGTCTCCGTCAGCTCCTACGAGCAGTACTTC.

In this sample, this clone turned up once. V is TRBV19 and J is TRBJ2-3; a weak D match, TRBD2 (6 bases). This CDR3 has 17 residues. Germline values: CDR1 LNHDA, CDR2 SQIVND (reference sequence). Between the trimmed V and J ends, which lost 0 bases and 1 base, there was a span of 14 bases. The CDR3 loop is CASSIDQAGWGTDTQYF. CDR3 nucleotide sequence: TGTGCCAGTAGTATAGATCAGGCGGGGTGGGGCACAGATACGCAGTATTTT.

The chain carries TRBV5-1 and TRBJ1-1; TRBD1 aligns across 11 bases. The CDR3 contains 17 residues. V shed 7 bases and J 3 bases; nucleotides not matched to a gene: 14. Per germline, CDR1 SGHRS and CDR2 YFSETQ. The CDR3 sequence: CASSQRTGGKGDTEAFF. CDR3 nucleotides: TGCGCCAGCTCGCAGCGGACAGGGGGCAAGGGGGACACTGAAGCTTTCTTT.

V is TRBV18 and J is TRBJ1-6; TRBD1 aligns across 7 bases. CDR3 length: 15 amino acids. V dropped 6 bases and J dropped 5; count of bases not matched to a gene: 7. Germline CDR1 and CDR2: KGHSH and LQKENI. CDR3 nucleotide sequence: TGTGCCAGCTCCCGAGGGACAGCCGATAATTCACCCCTCCACTTT. It yields the protein CASSRGTADNSPLHF.

This chain links TRBV11-2 with TRBJ1-1; a weak D match, TRBD1 (6 bases). The CDR3 covers 13 residues. Between the trimmed V and J ends, which lost 5 bases and 5 bases, there was a span of 12 bases. Germline V CDR1 and CDR2: SGHAT, FQNNGV. The CDR3 nucleotides are TGTGCCAGCAGCACAGGGACGGAGACTGAAGCTTTCTTT. Protein sequence: CASSTGTETEAFF.